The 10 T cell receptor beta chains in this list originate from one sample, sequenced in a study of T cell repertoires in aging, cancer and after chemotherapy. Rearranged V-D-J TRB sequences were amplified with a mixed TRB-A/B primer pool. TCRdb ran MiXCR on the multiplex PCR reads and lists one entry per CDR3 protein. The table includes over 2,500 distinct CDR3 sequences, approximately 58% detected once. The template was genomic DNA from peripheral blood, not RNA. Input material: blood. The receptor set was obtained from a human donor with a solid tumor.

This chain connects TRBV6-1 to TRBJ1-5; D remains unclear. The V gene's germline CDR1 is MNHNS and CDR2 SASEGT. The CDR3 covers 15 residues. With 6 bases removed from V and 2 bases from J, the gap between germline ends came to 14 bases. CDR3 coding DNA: TGTGCCAGCAGCCACGGGCCTCGGGGCAATCAGCCCCAGCATTTT. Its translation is CASSHGPRGNQPQHF.

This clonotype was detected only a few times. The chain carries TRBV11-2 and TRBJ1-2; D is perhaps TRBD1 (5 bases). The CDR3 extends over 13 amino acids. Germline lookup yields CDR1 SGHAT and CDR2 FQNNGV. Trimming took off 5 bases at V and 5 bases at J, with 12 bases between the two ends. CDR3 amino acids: CASSRQQHYGYTF. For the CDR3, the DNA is TGTGCCAGCAGCCGACAGCAGCATTATGGCTACACCTTC.

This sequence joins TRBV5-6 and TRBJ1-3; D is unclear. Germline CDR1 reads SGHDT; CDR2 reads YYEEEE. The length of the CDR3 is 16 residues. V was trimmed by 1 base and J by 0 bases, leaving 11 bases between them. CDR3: CASSLQNFISGNTIYF. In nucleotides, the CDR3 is TGTGCCAGCAGCTTGCAGAATTTCATCTCTGGAAACACCATATATTTT.

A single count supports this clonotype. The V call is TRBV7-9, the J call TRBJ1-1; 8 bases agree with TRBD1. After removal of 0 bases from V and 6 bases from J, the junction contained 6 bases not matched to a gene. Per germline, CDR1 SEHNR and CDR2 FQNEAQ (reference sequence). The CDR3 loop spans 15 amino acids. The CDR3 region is CASSLAAGTGAEAFF. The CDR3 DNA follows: TGTGCCAGCAGCTTAGCGGCCGGGACAGGCGCTGAAGCTTTCTTT.

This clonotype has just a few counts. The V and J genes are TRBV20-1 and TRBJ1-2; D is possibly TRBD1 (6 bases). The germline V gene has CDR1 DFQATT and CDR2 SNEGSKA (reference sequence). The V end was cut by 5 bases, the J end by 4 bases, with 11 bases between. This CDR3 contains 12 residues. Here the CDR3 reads CSAATGTYGYTF. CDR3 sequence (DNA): TGCAGTGCTGCAACAGGGACCTATGGCTACACCTTC.

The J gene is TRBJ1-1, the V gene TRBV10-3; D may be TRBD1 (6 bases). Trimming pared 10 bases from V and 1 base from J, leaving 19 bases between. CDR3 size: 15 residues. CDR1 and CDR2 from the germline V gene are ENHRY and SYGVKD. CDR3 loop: CATAEGEGRNTEAFF. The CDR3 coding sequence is TGTGCCACCGCCGAGGGGGAGGGCCGGAACACTGAAGCTTTCTTT.

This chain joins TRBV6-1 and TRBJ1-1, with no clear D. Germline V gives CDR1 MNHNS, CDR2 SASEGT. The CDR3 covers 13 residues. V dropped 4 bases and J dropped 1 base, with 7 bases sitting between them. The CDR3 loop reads CASSGIWNTEAFF. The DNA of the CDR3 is TGTGCCAGCAGTGGAATTTGGAACACTGAAGCTTTCTTT.

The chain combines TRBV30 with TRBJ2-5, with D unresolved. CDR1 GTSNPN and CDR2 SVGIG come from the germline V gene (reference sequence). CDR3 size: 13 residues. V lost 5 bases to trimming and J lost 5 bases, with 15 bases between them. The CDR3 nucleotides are TGTGCCTGGGCGAGTATCGAGTCTGAGACCCAGTACTTC. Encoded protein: CAWASIESETQYF.

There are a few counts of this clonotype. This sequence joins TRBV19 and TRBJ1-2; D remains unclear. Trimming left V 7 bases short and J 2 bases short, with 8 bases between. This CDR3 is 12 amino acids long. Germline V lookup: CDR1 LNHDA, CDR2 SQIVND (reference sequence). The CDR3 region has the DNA TGTGCCAGTAAAGGAGTGAACTATGGCTACACCTTC. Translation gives CASKGVNYGYTF.

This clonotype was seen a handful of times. CDR3 region: CASSSGQTYGYTF. The CDR3 bases are TGTGCCAGCAGTTCCGGACAGACCTATGGCTACACCTTC. The chain recombines TRBV6-5 with TRBJ1-2; D perhaps matches TRBD1 (6 bases). From germline, CDR1 is MNHEY and CDR2 SVGAGI. The CDR3 runs to 13 residues. V lost 4 bases to trimming and J lost 4 bases, with 10 bases between them.